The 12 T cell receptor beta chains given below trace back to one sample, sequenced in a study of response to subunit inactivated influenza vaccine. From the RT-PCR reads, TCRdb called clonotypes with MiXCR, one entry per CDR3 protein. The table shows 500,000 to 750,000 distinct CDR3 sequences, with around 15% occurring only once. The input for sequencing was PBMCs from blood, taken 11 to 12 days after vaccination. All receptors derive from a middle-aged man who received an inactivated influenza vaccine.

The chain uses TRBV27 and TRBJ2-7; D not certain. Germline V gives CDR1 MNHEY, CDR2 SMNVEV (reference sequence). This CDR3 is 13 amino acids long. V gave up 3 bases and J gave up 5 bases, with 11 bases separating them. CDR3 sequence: CASSFRGQNEQYF. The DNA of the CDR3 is TGTGCCAGCAGTTTCCGCGGCCAGAACGAGCAGTACTTC.

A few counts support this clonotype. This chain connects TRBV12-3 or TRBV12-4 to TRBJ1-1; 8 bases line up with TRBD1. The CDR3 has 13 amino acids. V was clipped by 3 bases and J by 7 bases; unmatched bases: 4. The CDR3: CASSFSGGVEAFF. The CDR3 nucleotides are TGTGCCAGCAGTTTCTCAGGGGGCGTTGAAGCTTTCTTT.

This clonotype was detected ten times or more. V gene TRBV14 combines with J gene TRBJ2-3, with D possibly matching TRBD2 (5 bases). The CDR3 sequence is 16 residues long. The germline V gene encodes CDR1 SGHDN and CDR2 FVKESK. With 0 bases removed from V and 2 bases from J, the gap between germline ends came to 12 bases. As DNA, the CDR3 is TGTGCCAGCAGCCAAGATGGGTTAGCGTCCACAGATACGCAGTATTTT. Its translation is CASSQDGLASTDTQYF.

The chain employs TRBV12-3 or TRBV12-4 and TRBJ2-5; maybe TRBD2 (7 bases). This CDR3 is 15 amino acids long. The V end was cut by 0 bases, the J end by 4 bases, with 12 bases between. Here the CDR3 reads CASSLAARGGETQYF. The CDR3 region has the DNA TGTGCCAGCAGTTTAGCCGCAAGGGGGGGAGAGACCCAGTACTTC.

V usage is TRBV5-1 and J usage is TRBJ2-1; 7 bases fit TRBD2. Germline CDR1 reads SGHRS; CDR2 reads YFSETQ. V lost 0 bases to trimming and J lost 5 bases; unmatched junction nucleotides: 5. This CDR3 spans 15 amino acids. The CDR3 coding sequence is TGCGCCAGCAGCTTGGTAGCGGGCGAAGACAATGAGCAGTTCTTC. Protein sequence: CASSLVAGEDNEQFF.

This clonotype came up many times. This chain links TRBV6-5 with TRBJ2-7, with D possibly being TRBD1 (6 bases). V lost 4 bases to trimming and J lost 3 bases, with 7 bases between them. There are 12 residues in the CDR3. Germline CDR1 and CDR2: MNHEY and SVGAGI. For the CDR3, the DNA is TGTGCCAGCAGTTGGGACAACTACGAGCAGTACTTC. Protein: CASSWDNYEQYF.

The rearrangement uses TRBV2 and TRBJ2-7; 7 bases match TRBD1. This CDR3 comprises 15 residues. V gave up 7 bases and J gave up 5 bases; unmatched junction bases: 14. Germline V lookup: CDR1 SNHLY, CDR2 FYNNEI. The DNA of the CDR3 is TGTGCCAGCATTTCTGGCAGGGGGTACATTCACGAGCAGTACTTC. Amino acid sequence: CASISGRGYIHEQYF.

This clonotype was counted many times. CDR3 region: CASSSLETQYF. The CDR3 nucleotides read TGTGCCAGCAGTAGCCTCGAGACCCAGTACTTC. The chain uses TRBV11-2 and TRBJ2-5; D uncertain. Trimming took 6 bases from V and 5 from J, leaving 7 bases between them. Germline V gene lookup returns CDR1 SGHAT and CDR2 FQNNGV. The CDR3 is made up of 11 amino acids.

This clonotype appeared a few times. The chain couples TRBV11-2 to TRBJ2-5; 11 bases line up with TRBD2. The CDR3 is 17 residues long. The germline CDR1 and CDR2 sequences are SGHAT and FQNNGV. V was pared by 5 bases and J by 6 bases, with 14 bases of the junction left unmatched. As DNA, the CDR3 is TGTGCCAGCAGCAACCGTAGCGGGGGGGCCGAAGGGAAGACCCAGTACTTC. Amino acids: CASSNRSGGAEGKTQYF.

CDR3 coding DNA: TGTGCCAGCAGTTATTCGACTAGCGGTTGGGGCGATACGCAGTATTTT. Its translation is CASSYSTSGWGDTQYF. The V call is TRBV6-5, the J call TRBJ2-3; 9 bases match TRBD2. Germline-derived CDR1 and CDR2 are MNHEY and SVGAGI. This CDR3 has 16 residues. The V segment lost 3 bases and the J segment 6 bases; nucleotides outside the gene matches: 10.

This CDR3 reads CASSTPGQGDEKLFF. As DNA, the CDR3 is TGTGCCAGTAGTACCCCGGGACAGGGCGATGAAAAACTGTTTTTT. The V call is TRBV19, the J call TRBJ1-4, with 9 bases that match TRBD1. This CDR3 has 15 amino acids. The J segment lost 6 bases and the V segment lost 4 bases, leaving 6 bases of the junction unmatched. The germline CDR1 and CDR2 sequences are LNHDA and SQIVND (reference sequence).

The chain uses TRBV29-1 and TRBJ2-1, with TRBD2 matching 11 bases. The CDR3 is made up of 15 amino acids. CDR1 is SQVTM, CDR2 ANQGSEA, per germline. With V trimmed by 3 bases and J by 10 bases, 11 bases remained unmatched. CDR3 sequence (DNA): TGCAGCGTTGAGCCACGTAGCGGGGGGGTTGAGGAGCAGTTCTTC. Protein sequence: CSVEPRSGGVEEQFF.